These 14 T cell receptor beta chains came from one sample sequenced in a study of regulatory T cells in long-lasting Graves disease. Sequencing libraries for TCR beta were prepared with iRepertoire HTBI primers and Arm-PCR of CDR3 regions. TCRdb ran MiXCR on the multiplex PCR reads and lists one entry per CDR3 protein. The sample yields hundreds of thousands of distinct CDR3 sequences, about 16% seen once. Time point reported: newly diagnosed GD, antithyroid drugs for less than 3 months. PBMC-extracted RNA yielded the TCR library. These data also formed part of another study, on T cells in Graves' hyperthyroidism and ophthalmopathy.

This specimen was peripheral blood mononuclear cells (PBMCs), taken at new diagnosis, from a patient treated with antithyroid drugs. Every receptor here comes from a woman aged 35-60 years with Graves disease.

This clonotype was found a few times. A much bigger clone sits one base away, suggesting this may be a read error. This chain joins TRBV28 and TRBJ2-7; 12 bases are shared with TRBD2. This CDR3 is 18 amino acids long. Germline loops: CDR1 MDHEN, CDR2 SYDVKM. The CDR3 nucleotides read TGTGTCAGCAGTCCCCCCTACACTAGCGGGGGGCGTACCTACGAGCGGTACTTC. This gives the protein CVSSPPYTSGGRTYERYF. Supplemented by reference TRBV28 and TRBJ2-7, the full variable domain reads DVKVTQSSRYLVKRTGEKVFLECVQDMDHENMFWYRQDPGLGLRLIYFSYDVKMKEKGDIPEGYSVSREKKERFSLILESASTNQTSMYLCVSSPPYTSGGRTYERYFGPGTRLTVT.

The chain has TRBV20-1 and TRBJ1-5; D is ambiguous. V lost 0 bases and J lost 2, with 8 bases in between. This CDR3 region has 14 residues. From germline, CDR1 is DFQATT and CDR2 SNEGSKA (reference sequence). CDR3 DNA sequence: TGCAGTGCTAGAGACAGGACGGGCAATCAGCCCCAGCATTTT. Residues: CSARDRTGNQPQHF.

There are many counts of this clonotype. The J gene is TRBJ2-1, the V gene TRBV28, with D possibly being TRBD2 (6 bases). Trimming shortened V by 10 bases and J by 5 bases, and 21 bases separated the two germline ends. The CDR3 consists of 15 residues. Germline assignment: CDR1 MDHEN and CDR2 SYDVKM. The chain's CDR3 is CAISKGVAVHNEQFF. The CDR3 DNA follows: TGTGCCATCTCCAAAGGGGTAGCGGTACACAATGAGCAGTTCTTC.

This clonotype was detected ten times or more. Here the CDR3 DNA reads TGTGCCAGCAGCCAAGATCCGGGGAACACCGGGGAGCTGTTTTTT. As protein: CASSQDPGNTGELFF. The V and J genes are TRBV3-1 and TRBJ2-2; no clear D. Germline CDR1 is LGHDT and CDR2 is YNNKEL (reference sequence). Trimming shortened V by 0 bases and J by 1 base, and 6 bases separated the two germline ends. The length of the CDR3 is 15 residues. Full variable domain (missing parts from reference TRBV3-1 and TRBJ2-2): DTAVSQTPKYLVTQMGNDKSIKCEQNLGHDTMYWYKQDSKKFLKIMFSYNNKELIINETVPNRFSPKSPDKAHLNLHINSLELGDSAVYFCASSQDPGNTGELFFGEGSRLTVL.

This clonotype appeared many times. The chain couples TRBV2 to TRBJ1-6; TRBD1 matches at 8 bases. This CDR3 spans 14 amino acids. With V trimmed by 6 bases and J by 10 bases, 8 bases remained unmatched. Germline V gene data show CDR1 as SNHLY and CDR2 as FYNNEI. The CDR3 loop reads CASREDRAGSPLHF. CDR3 in DNA: TGTGCCAGCAGAGAGGACAGGGCTGGGTCACCCCTCCACTTT.

Many counts were recorded for this clonotype. This rearrangement joins TRBV11-2 to TRBJ2-4; TRBD1 matches 9 bases. The length of the CDR3 is 14 residues. Trimming at V came to 4 bases and at J to 4 bases, leaving 2 bases not matched to a gene. Germline CDR1 reads SGHAT; CDR2 reads FQNNGV. CDR3 in DNA: TGTGCCAGCAGCTCGGGACAGGGAAAAAACATTCAGTACTTC. Translation gives CASSSGQGKNIQYF.

This chain uses TRBV11-1 with TRBJ2-5; no reliable D call. This CDR3 spans 13 amino acids. V lost 3 bases, J lost 4 bases, and 9 bases lay in between. The V gene's germline CDR1 is SGHAT and CDR2 FQDESV (reference sequence). CDR3 sequence reads: CASSLRVSETQYF. DNA of the CDR3: TGTGCCAGCAGCTTGAGAGTTTCAGAGACCCAGTACTTC.

This clonotype has at least ten counts. CDR3 in DNA: TGTGCCAGCAGGATGGACAGGACTAATGAAAAACTGTTTTTT. Its protein is CASRMDRTNEKLFF. The chain recombines TRBV6-1 with TRBJ1-4; 7 nucleotides match TRBD1. The V segment lost 6 bases and the J segment 2 bases; nucleotides outside the gene matches: 3. In germline, CDR1 is MNHNS, CDR2 SASEGT. The CDR3 extends over 14 amino acids.

This rearrangement joins TRBV12-3 or TRBV12-4 to TRBJ1-3; 7 positions match TRBD1. The V segment lost 7 bases and the J segment 0 bases; nucleotides outside the gene matches: 6. The CDR3 runs to 15 residues. The DNA of the CDR3 is TGTGCCAGCAATCGGGACAGTGCCTCTGGAAACACCATATATTTT. Translating it yields CASNRDSASGNTIYF.

Worth noting for this clonotype: Possible read error: a much larger clone is one base away. The rearrangement links TRBV5-1 to TRBJ1-1; D may be TRBD1 (5 bases). This CDR3 region has 16 residues. The germline V gene has CDR1 SGHRS and CDR2 YFSETQ. The V gene lost 0 bases and the J gene lost 4 bases, with 16 bases spanning the gap. In nucleotides, the CDR3 is TGCGCCAGCAGCTTGGAAATCTGGACAAGGGGCACTGAAGCTTTCTTT. It is translated as CASSLEIWTRGTEAFF. Full variable domain (rest looked up from reference TRBV5-1 and TRBJ1-1): KAGVTQTPRYLIKTRGQQVTLSCSPISGHRSVSWYQQTPGQGLQFLFEYFSETQRNKGNFPGRFSGRQFSNSRSEMNVSTLELGDSALYLCASSLEIWTRGTEAFFGQGTRLTVV.

This clonotype showed up many times. This chain links TRBV19 with TRBJ1-1; possible D gene TRBD1, 6 bases. Germline V CDR1 and CDR2: LNHDA, SQIVND (reference sequence). Deletions cut 6 bases from V and 8 bases from J, with 16 bases between. CDR3 size: 13 residues. DNA for the CDR3: TGTGCCAGTAGCTGGGGGGCAGGAGACGAAGCTTTCTTT. Translating it yields CASSWGAGDEAFF.

This clonotype has just a few counts. This chain links TRBV3-1 with TRBJ2-3; D may be TRBD2 (6 bases). V dropped 4 bases and J dropped 2 bases, with 10 bases sitting between them. Germline assignment: CDR1 LGHDT and CDR2 YNNKEL (reference sequence). There are 14 residues in the CDR3. CDR3 sequence reads: CASSPGLHTDTQYF. In nucleotides, the CDR3 is TGTGCCAGCAGCCCGGGACTTCACACAGATACGCAGTATTTT.

On this clonotype itself: A much larger clone differs by one base, so this may be a read error. V and J are TRBV20-1 and TRBJ2-3; 9 bases align to TRBD1. The length of the CDR3 is 13 residues. J gave up 3 bases and V 6 bases, and 4 bases lay outside the gene matches. From germline, CDR1 is DFQATT and CDR2 SNEGSKA (reference sequence). The CDR3 is CSAGTGKTDTQYF. The CDR3 DNA reads TGCAGTGCGGGGACAGGGAAGACAGATACGCAGTATTTT.

This clonotype was detected many times. The chain recombines TRBV2 with TRBJ1-5; 7 bases map to TRBD1. Germline trimming cut 9 bases from V and 3 bases from J; bases unmatched to any gene: 8. The CDR3 loop spans 14 amino acids. Germline lookup yields CDR1 SNHLY and CDR2 FYNNEI. The CDR3 nucleotides are TGTGCCAGTACCCGGGACAGTCTCAATCAGCCCCAGCATTTT. Protein sequence: CASTRDSLNQPQHF.